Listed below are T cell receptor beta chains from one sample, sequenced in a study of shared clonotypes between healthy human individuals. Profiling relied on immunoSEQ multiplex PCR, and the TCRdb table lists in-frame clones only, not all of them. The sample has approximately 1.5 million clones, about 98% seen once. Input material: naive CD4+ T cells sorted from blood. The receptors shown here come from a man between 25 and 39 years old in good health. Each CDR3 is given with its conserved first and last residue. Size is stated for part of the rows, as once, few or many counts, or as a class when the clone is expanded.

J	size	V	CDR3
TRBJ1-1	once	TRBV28	CASSPSQNTEAFF
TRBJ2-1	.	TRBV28	CATKISVGLALSYNEQFF
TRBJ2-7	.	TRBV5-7	CASSLRTVFGYEQYF
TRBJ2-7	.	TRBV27	CASSLRRGTTYEQYF
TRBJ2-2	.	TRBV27	CASSLYGDLNTGELFF
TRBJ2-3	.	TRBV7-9	CASSFSGSPDTQYF
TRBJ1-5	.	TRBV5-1	CASSLVTGDQPQHF
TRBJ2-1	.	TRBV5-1	CASSLGYEQFF
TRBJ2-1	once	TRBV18	CASSPFSGYNEQFF
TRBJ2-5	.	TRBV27	CASSRTLAGEETQYF
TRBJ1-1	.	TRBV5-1	CASSSFNTEAFF
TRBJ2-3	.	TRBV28	CASRPLKTDTQYF